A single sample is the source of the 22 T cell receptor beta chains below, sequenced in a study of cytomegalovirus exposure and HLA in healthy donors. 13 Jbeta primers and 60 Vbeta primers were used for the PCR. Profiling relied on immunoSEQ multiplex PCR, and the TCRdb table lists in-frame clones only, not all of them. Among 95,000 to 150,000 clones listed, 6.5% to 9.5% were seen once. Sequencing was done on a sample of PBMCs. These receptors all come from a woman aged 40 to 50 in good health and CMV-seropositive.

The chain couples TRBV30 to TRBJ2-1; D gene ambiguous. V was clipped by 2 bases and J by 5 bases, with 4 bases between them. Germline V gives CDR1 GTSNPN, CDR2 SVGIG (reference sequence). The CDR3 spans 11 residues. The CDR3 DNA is TGTGCCTGGAGTCAAAACAATGAGCAGTTCTTC. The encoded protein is CAWSQNNEQFF. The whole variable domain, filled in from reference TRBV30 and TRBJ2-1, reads SQTIHQWPATLVQPVGSPLSLECTVEGTSNPNLYWYRQAAGRGLQLLFYSVGIGQISSEVPQNLSASRPQDRQFILSSKKLLLSDSGFYLCAWSQNNEQFFGPGTRLTVL.

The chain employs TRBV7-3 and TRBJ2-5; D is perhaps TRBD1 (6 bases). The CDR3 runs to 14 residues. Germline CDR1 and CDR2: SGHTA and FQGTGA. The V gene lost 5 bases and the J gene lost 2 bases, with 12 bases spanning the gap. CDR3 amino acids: CASSQSDRQETQYF. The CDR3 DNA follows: TGTGCCAGCAGCCAATCAGACAGGCAAGAGACCCAGTACTTC.

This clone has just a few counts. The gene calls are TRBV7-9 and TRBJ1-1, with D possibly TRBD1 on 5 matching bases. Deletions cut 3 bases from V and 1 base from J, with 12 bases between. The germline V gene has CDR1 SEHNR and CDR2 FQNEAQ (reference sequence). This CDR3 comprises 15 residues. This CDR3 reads CASSFSGVGNTEAFF. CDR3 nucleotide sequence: TGTGCCAGCAGCTTTTCGGGGGTTGGGAACACTGAAGCTTTCTTT.

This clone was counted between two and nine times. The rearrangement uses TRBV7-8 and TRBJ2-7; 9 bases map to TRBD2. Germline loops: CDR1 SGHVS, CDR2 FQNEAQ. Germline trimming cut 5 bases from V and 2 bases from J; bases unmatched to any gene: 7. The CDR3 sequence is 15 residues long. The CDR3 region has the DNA TGTGCCAGCAGCCTGGGACTAGCAAGCCCCTACGAGCAGTACTTC. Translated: CASSLGLASPYEQYF.

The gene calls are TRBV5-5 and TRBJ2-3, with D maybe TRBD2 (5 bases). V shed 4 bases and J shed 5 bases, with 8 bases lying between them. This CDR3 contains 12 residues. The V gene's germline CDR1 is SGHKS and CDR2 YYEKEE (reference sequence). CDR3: CASSPAEDTQYF. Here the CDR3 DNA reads TGTGCCAGCAGCCCAGCGGAAGATACGCAGTATTTT.

In DNA, the CDR3 is TGTGCCAGCACCTCGGGTGGGGCGAGAGAGACCCAGTACTTC. It encodes CASTSGGARETQYF. The chain links TRBV28 to TRBJ2-5; the D gene is possibly TRBD1 (5 bases). Germline values: CDR1 MDHEN, CDR2 SYDVKM. Trimming removed 7 bases from V and 4 bases from J, with 16 bases in between. This CDR3 contains 14 residues.

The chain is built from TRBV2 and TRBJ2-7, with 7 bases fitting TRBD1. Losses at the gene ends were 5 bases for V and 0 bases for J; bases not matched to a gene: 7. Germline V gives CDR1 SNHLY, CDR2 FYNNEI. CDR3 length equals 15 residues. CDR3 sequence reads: CASSLDRSVSYEQYF. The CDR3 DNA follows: TGTGCCAGCAGTCTGGACAGGTCCGTCTCCTACGAGCAGTACTTC. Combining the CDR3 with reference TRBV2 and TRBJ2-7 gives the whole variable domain EPEVTQTPSHQVTQMGQEVILRCVPISNHLYFYWYRQILGQKVEFLVSFYNNEISEKSEIFDDQFSVERPDGSNFTLKIRSTKLEDSAMYFCASSLDRSVSYEQYFGPGTRLTVT.

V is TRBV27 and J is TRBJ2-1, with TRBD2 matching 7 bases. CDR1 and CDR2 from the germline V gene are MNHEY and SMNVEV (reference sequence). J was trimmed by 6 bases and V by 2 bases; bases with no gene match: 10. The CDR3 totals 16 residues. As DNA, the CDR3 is TGTGCCAGCAGTTTACTCCGGGACTACGGCTTCAATGAGCAGTTCTTC. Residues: CASSLLRDYGFNEQFF.

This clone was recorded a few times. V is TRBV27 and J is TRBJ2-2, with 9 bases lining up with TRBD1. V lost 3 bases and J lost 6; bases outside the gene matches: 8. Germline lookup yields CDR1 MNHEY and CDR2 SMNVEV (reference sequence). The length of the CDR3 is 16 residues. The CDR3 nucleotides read TGTGCCAGCAGTTTTACGGGACAGGGTTTGGCCGGGGAGCTGTTTTTT. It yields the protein CASSFTGQGLAGELFF.

The CDR3 region is CENPRDRGIYEQYF. The CDR3 coding sequence is TGCGAGAATCCCCGGGACAGGGGGATCTACGAGCAGTACTTC. This rearrangement joins TRBV10-2 to TRBJ2-5; 11 bases are a match to TRBD1. The J call could be wrong; TRBJ2-7 is a better fit for the DNA end. The CDR3 is made up of 14 amino acids. Germline CDR1 WSHSY, CDR2 SAAADI.

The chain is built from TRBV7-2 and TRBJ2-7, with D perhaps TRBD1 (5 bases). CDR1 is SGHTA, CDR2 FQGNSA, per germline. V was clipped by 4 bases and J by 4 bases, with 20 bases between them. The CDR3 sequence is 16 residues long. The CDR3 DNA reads TGTGCCAGCAGCTCCTACCCCCCATCCCAGGGATACGAGCAGTACTTC. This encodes CASSSYPPSQGYEQYF.

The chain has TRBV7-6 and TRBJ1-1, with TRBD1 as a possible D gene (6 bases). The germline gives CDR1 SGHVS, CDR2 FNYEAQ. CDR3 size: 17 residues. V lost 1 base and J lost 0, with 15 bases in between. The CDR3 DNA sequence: TGTGCCAGCAGCTTAGTTGGACAGAAAAATTTGAACACTGAAGCTTTCTTT. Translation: CASSLVGQKNLNTEAFF. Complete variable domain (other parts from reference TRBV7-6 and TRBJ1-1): GAGVSQSPRYKVTKRGQDVALRCDPISGHVSLYWYRQALGQGPEFLTYFNYEAQQDKSGLPNDRFSAERPEGSISTLTIQRTEQRDSAMYRCASSLVGQKNLNTEAFFGQGTRLTVV.

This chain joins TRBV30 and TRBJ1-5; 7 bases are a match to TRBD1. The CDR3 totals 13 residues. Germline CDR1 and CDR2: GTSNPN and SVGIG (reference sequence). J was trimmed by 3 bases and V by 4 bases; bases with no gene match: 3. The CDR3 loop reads CAWTGGLNQPQHF. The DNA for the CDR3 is TGTGCCTGGACAGGGGGTCTCAATCAGCCCCAGCATTTT. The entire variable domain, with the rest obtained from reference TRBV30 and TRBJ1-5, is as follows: SQTIHQWPATLVQPVGSPLSLECTVEGTSNPNLYWYRQAAGRGLQLLFYSVGIGQISSEVPQNLSASRPQDRQFILSSKKLLLSDSGFYLCAWTGGLNQPQHFGDGTRLSIL.

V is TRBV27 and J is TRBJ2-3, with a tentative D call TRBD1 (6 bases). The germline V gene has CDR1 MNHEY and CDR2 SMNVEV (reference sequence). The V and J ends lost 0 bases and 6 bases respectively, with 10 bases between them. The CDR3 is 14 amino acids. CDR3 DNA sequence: TGTGCCAGCAGTTTATCATTCAGGGGCGATACGCAGTATTTT. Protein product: CASSLSFRGDTQYF.

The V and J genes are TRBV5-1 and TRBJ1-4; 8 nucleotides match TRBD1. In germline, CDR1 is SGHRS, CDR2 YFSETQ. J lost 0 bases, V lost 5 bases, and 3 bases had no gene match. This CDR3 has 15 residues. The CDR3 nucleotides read TGCGCCAGCAGACAGGGGGGTGCAACTAATGAAAAACTGTTTTTT. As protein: CASRQGGATNEKLFF.

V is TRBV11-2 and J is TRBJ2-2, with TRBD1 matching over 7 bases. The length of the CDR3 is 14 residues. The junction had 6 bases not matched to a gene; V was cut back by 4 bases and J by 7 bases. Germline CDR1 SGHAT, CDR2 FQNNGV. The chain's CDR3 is CASSSDRNFGELFF. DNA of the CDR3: TGTGCCAGCAGCTCGGACAGGAACTTCGGGGAGCTGTTTTTT.

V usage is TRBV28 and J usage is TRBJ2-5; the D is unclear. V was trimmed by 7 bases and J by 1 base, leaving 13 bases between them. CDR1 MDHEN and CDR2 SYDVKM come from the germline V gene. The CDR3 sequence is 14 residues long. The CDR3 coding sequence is TGTGCCAGCATCCAGACTTATCCCCAAGAGACCCAGTACTTC. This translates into CASIQTYPQETQYF. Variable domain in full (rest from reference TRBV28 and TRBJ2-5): DVKVTQSSRYLVKRTGEKVFLECVQDMDHENMFWYRQDPGLGLRLIYFSYDVKMKEKGDIPEGYSVSREKKERFSLILESASTNQTSMYLCASIQTYPQETQYFGPGTRLLVL.

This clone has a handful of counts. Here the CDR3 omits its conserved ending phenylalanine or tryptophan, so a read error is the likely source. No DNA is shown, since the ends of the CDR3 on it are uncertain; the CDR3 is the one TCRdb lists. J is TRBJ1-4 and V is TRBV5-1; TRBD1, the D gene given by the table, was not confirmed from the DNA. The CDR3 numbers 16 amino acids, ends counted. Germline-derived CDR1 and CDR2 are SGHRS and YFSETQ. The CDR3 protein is CASRYSSHPINEKMFL.

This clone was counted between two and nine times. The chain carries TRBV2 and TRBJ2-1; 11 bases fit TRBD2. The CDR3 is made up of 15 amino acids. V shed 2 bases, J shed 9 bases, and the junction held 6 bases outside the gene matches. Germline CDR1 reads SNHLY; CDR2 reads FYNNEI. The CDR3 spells CASSELASGGTEQFF. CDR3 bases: TGTGCCAGCAGTGAACTGGCTAGCGGGGGGACTGAGCAGTTCTTC.

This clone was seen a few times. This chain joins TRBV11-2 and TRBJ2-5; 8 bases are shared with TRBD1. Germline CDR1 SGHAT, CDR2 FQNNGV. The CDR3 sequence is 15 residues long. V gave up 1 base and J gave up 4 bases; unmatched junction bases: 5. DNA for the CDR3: TGTGCCAGCAGCTTAGTTACAGGGGGAAGAGAGACCCAGTACTTC. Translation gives CASSLVTGGRETQYF. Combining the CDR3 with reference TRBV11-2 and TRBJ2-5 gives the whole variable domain EAGVAQSPRYKIIEKRQSVAFWCNPISGHATLYWYQQILGQGPKLLIQFQNNGVVDDSQLPKDRFSAERLKGVDSTLKIQPAKLEDSAVYLCASSLVTGGRETQYFGPGTRLLVL.

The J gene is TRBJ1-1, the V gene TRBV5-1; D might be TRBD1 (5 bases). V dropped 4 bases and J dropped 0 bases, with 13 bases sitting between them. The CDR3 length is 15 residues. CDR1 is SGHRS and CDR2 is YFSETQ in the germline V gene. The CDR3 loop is CASSPNRQMNTEAFF. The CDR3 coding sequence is TGCGCCAGCAGCCCGAACCGACAGATGAACACTGAAGCTTTCTTT.

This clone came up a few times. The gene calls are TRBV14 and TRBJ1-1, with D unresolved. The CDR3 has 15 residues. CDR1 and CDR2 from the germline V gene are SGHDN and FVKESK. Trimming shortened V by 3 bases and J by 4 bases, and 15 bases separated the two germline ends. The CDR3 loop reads CASSQPNSPGTEAFF. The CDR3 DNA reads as TGTGCCAGCAGCCAGCCGAACTCCCCCGGCACTGAAGCTTTCTTT.